Each of the 3 T cell receptor beta chains below was sequenced from the same sample in a study of T-cell memory formation after mild COVID-19. TCRdb processed the 5' RACE reads anew with MiXCR; each CDR3 protein has one entry. The sample includes roughly 100,000 distinct CDR3 sequences, about 16% of them seen just once. Material: PBMCs or a T cell subset sorted from them (not recorded which). All receptors derive from a young man who had mild COVID-19 (a few samples of this study predate the infection). Cell type and time point are not known.

This clonotype was counted many times. The chain uses TRBV4-2 and TRBJ1-6; possibly TRBD1 for D (5 bases). Germline CDR1 LGHNA, CDR2 YNFKEQ. The CDR3 covers 16 residues. Between the trimmed V and J ends, which lost 5 bases and 9 bases, there was a span of 20 bases. Here the CDR3 reads CASSEDQGPSPSPLHF. CDR3 DNA: TGTGCCAGCAGCGAGGACCAGGGACCCTCCCCTTCACCCCTCCACTTT.

There are a few counts of this clonotype. The chain combines TRBV7-2 with TRBJ1-1, with a possible D match to TRBD1 (5 bases). V was shortened by 5 bases and J by 0 bases, with 16 bases between the two germline ends. Germline V CDR1 and CDR2: SGHTA, FQGNSA. This CDR3 spans 16 amino acids. The CDR3 sequence is CASSHVIFRVNTEAFF. CDR3 in DNA: TGTGCCAGCAGCCACGTGATATTCAGGGTGAACACTGAAGCTTTCTTT.

V and J are TRBV7-2 and TRBJ2-3; D gene ambiguous. Trimming removed 1 base from V and 6 bases from J, with 14 bases in between. Germline V CDR1 and CDR2: SGHTA, FQGNSA. This CDR3 region has 15 residues. CDR3 in DNA: TGTGCCAGCAGCTTAGTATGGCTGCCAGCCGATACGCAGTATTTT. Encoded protein: CASSLVWLPADTQYF.